Here is one T cell receptor (beta chain) with its context. What it binds is unknown. This specimen comes from a study of monozygotic twins with inflammatory bowel disease. Overall study results and limits: Since immunosuppressive treatments differed, patient repertoires may have gained added variability.

TCRdb re-called the 5' RACE reads; one entry per CDR3 protein, DNA not given. The listing records over 350,000 distinct CDR3 sequences. Germline loops: CDR1 SGHKS, CDR2 YYEKEE (reference sequence). This CDR3 contains 14 residues. This TCR derives from a human donor with ulcerative colitis or Crohn's disease, or a healthy co-twin of an affected twin (not recorded which). Sequenced input: blood. V usage is TRBV5-5 and J usage is TRBJ2-1; TCRdb's assignment of TRBD1 cannot be checked, as there is no DNA. CDR3: CASSLVAGYNEQFF.